Listed here are 8 T cell receptor beta chains from one sample, sequenced in a study of blood T cell repertoires in COVID-19. The assay was immunoSEQ multiplex PCR, and TCRdb's table has in-frame clones only and misses some. The repertoire holds some 160,000 clones, with about 82% as singletons. Sequenced material: PBMCs or T cells enriched from blood (not recorded which). The receptors stem from a middle-aged woman who had recovered from COVID-19.

The V gene is TRBV7-8, the J gene TRBJ2-1; D is ambiguous. V dropped 5 bases and J dropped 3 bases, with 11 bases sitting between them. The CDR3 covers 14 residues. Germline V gene data show CDR1 as SGHVS and CDR2 as FQNEAQ. Here the CDR3 DNA reads TGTGCCAGCAGCCAAGGAGTAAACTACAATGAGCAGTTCTTC. Translation gives CASSQGVNYNEQFF.

The chain couples TRBV12-3 or TRBV12-4 to TRBJ2-3; weak D call: TRBD2 (6 bases). V was clipped by 9 bases and J by 2 bases, with 9 bases between them. The CDR3 contains 12 residues. In nucleotides, the CDR3 is TGTGCCAGTGCTAGCGTCACAGATACGCAGTATTTT. This translates into CASASVTDTQYF.

The chain combines TRBV13 with TRBJ1-4; unclear D gene. Germline values: CDR1 PRHDT, CDR2 FYEKMQ (reference sequence). With 5 bases removed from V and 8 bases from J, the gap between germline ends came to 15 bases. The CDR3 has 14 residues. The CDR3: CASSARGGNEKLFF. CDR3 in DNA: TGTGCCAGCAGCGCCCGGGGAGGGAACGAAAAACTGTTTTTT.

The V gene is TRBV10-1, the J gene TRBJ2-2; 11 positions match TRBD2. The trim removed 2 bases at V and 1 base at J, leaving 3 bases unmatched. The germline CDR1 and CDR2 sequences are WNHNN and SYGVQD (reference sequence). The CDR3 covers 17 residues. The chain's CDR3 is CASSETSGGVNTGELFF. CDR3 DNA sequence: TGCGCCAGCAGTGAGACTAGCGGGGGTGTGAACACCGGGGAGCTGTTTTTT.

The chain couples TRBV5-1 to TRBJ2-1; D not certain. The germline V gene has CDR1 SGHRS and CDR2 YFSETQ. The CDR3 loop spans 13 amino acids. Trimming left V 0 bases short and J 4 bases short, with 5 bases between. The DNA of the CDR3 is TGCGCCAGCAGCTTGGCCTCGTACAATGAGCAGTTCTTC. Translating gives CASSLASYNEQFF.

This chain links TRBV2 with TRBJ1-4; D is uncertain. The CDR3 sequence is 14 residues long. V was shortened by 6 bases and J by 11 bases, with 19 bases between the two germline ends. From germline, CDR1 is SNHLY and CDR2 FYNNEI. The chain's CDR3 is CASRPGSGMMKLFF. The CDR3, as DNA: TGTGCCAGCAGACCCGGGTCCGGGATGATGAAACTGTTTTTT. Looking up the rest from reference TRBV2 and TRBJ1-4 gives the full variable domain: EPEVTQTPSHQVTQMGQEVILRCVPISNHLYFYWYRQILGQKVEFLVSFYNNEISEKSEIFDDQFSVERPDGSNFTLKIRSTKLEDSAMYFCASRPGSGMMKLFFGSGTQLSVL.

The CDR3 loop is CASSGGGPRGEQFF. The CDR3, as DNA: TGTGCCAGCAGCGGGGGGGGACCCCGAGGTGAGCAGTTCTTC. The J gene is TRBJ2-1, the V gene TRBV9; TRBD2 agrees at 7 bases. The CDR3 is made up of 14 amino acids. With V trimmed by 3 bases and J by 9 bases, 9 bases remained unmatched. In germline, CDR1 is SGDLS, CDR2 YYNGEE.

This chain connects TRBV24-1 to TRBJ2-1; D call uncertain. V lost 3 bases to trimming and J lost 4 bases, with 6 bases between them. Per germline, CDR1 KGHDR and CDR2 SFDVKD. The CDR3 is 13 residues long. The CDR3 sequence is CATSDPGYNEQFF. DNA for the CDR3: TGTGCCACCAGTGATCCCGGTTACAATGAGCAGTTCTTC.